This passage covers 26 T cell receptor beta chains from one sample sequenced in a study of T cell repertoires in cytomegalovirus infection. TCRdb analysed the reads with MiXCR anew, one entry per CDR3 protein. The sample holds about 490,000 distinct CDR3 sequences, 16% seen once. Sequencing was performed on CD8+ T cells from PBMCs. The receptors derive from a human donor in good health (CMV status not recorded). Some clones in this sample may be carry-over from other donors' samples.

This clonotype was counted at least ten times. The CDR3 protein is CASSLRITGELFF. For the CDR3, the DNA is TGTGCCAGCAGCCTTAGAATCACCGGGGAGCTGTTTTTT. V gene TRBV11-2 combines with J gene TRBJ2-2; D call uncertain. Looked up from germline, CDR1 is SGHAT and CDR2 is FQNNGV. The CDR3 runs to 13 residues. V gave up 5 bases and J gave up 4 bases, with 8 bases separating them.

This clonotype was seen repeatedly, ten times or more. The chain uses TRBV20-1 and TRBJ2-1; 9 positions agree with TRBD2. The V segment lost 6 bases and the J segment 5 bases; nucleotides outside the gene matches: 5. The CDR3 sequence is 13 residues long. Germline V CDR1 and CDR2: DFQATT, SNEGSKA (reference sequence). CDR3: CSADGTSHNEQFF. The CDR3 nucleotides are TGCAGTGCGGACGGGACTAGCCACAATGAGCAGTTCTTC.

This clonotype was detected a few times. The rearrangement uses TRBV19 and TRBJ1-1; possible D gene TRBD1, 6 bases. The CDR3 loop spans 13 amino acids. V was shortened by 3 bases and J by 6 bases, with 11 bases between the two germline ends. CDR1 and CDR2 (germline): LNHDA, SQIVND (reference sequence). CDR3 in amino acids: CASSMGGGSEAFF. The CDR3 DNA reads as TGTGCCAGTAGTATGGGGGGGGGCTCTGAAGCTTTCTTT.

CDR3 loop: CASSPLQGRGGVNEQFF. The CDR3 coding sequence is TGCGCCAGCAGCCCTCTCCAGGGGCGGGGGGGGGTCAATGAGCAGTTCTTC. The chain has TRBV4-1 and TRBJ2-1; 9 nucleotides align to TRBD2. With 4 bases clipped from V and 6 bases from J, the junction kept 13 bases outside the gene matches. This CDR3 has 17 amino acids. The germline CDR1 and CDR2 sequences are MGHRA and YSYEKL.

The chain uses TRBV27 and TRBJ1-6, with no clear D. Deletions cut 5 bases from V and 4 bases from J, with 6 bases between. CDR3 size: 13 residues. From germline, CDR1 is MNHEY and CDR2 SMNVEV (reference sequence). CDR3 coding DNA: TGTGCCAGCAGTGGCGAGTATAATTCACCCCTCCACTTT. Its translation is CASSGEYNSPLHF.

The table lists this clonotype with a few counts. V usage is TRBV9 and J usage is TRBJ1-2, with TRBD1 matching 8 bases. With 4 bases clipped from V and 5 bases from J, the junction kept 13 bases outside the gene matches. CDR1 and CDR2 from the germline V gene are SGDLS and YYNGEE. This CDR3 region has 16 residues. CDR3 loop: CASSPAGGPWEYGYTF. The CDR3 DNA reads TGTGCCAGCAGCCCGGCAGGGGGCCCTTGGGAGTATGGCTACACCTTC.

This clonotype was counted many times. In nucleotides, the CDR3 is TGTGCCAGCAGCCCCATAGGAGGGCCTCAGGAGACCCAGTACTTC. It specifies CASSPIGGPQETQYF. V usage is TRBV7-3 and J usage is TRBJ2-5; perhaps TRBD2 as D (6 bases). This CDR3 comprises 15 residues. The V and J ends lost 5 bases and 5 bases respectively, with 18 bases between them. CDR1 SGHTA and CDR2 FQGTGA come from the germline V gene.

CDR3 region: CASSEHGGPNTDTQYF. The CDR3 coding sequence is TGTGCCAGCAGTGAACACGGGGGGCCGAACACAGATACGCAGTATTTT. The chain links TRBV2 to TRBJ2-3; weak D call: TRBD2 (7 bases). This CDR3 has 16 residues. The V end was cut by 2 bases, the J end by 2 bases, with 14 bases between. The germline V gene encodes CDR1 SNHLY and CDR2 FYNNEI.

The rearrangement joins TRBV20-1 to TRBJ2-1; maybe TRBD2 (6 bases). From germline, CDR1 is DFQATT and CDR2 SNEGSKA (reference sequence). The CDR3 is 12 amino acids. V lost 5 bases, J lost 9 bases, and 14 bases lay in between. The chain's CDR3 is CSAGRWGGEQFF. Written as DNA, the CDR3 is TGCAGTGCTGGGAGGTGGGGCGGTGAGCAGTTCTTC.

There are a few counts of this clonotype. This sequence joins TRBV9 and TRBJ1-4; D unresolved. The CDR3 has 14 residues. V was trimmed by 5 bases and J by 3 bases, leaving 11 bases between them. The germline V gene encodes CDR1 SGDLS and CDR2 YYNGEE. The CDR3 loop reads CASSEGEANEKLFF. CDR3 in DNA: TGTGCCAGCAGTGAGGGAGAAGCTAATGAAAAACTGTTTTTT.

V and J are TRBV15 and TRBJ2-1, with TRBD2 identical over 7 bases. V shed 0 bases and J 9 bases; nucleotides not matched to a gene: 8. CDR1 LNHNV and CDR2 YYDKDF come from the germline V gene (reference sequence). The CDR3 totals 15 residues. CDR3 nucleotides: TGTGCCACCAGCAGAGATGTACGAGCGGGGTCTGAGCAGTTCTTC. This gives the protein CATSRDVRAGSEQFF.

This clonotype was seen at least ten times. The chain is built from TRBV7-3 and TRBJ2-1; 7 nucleotides align to TRBD1. V was clipped by 2 bases and J by 5 bases; unmatched bases: 6. The CDR3 length is 15 residues. CDR1 is SGHTA, CDR2 FQGTGA, per germline. CDR3 nucleotides: TGTGCCAGCAGCTTAGACAGGGTTATTGACAATGAGCAGTTCTTC. Translation: CASSLDRVIDNEQFF.

This clonotype has at least ten counts. The chain is built from TRBV24-1 and TRBJ2-1, with TRBD1 as a possible D gene (6 bases). Germline CDR1 is KGHDR and CDR2 is SFDVKD. The V end was cut by 0 bases, the J end by 8 bases, with 25 bases between. CDR3 length equals 19 residues. The CDR3 loop is CATSDLPGGGQMGLDEQFF. The DNA for the CDR3 is TGTGCCACCAGTGATTTGCCGGGTGGAGGACAGATGGGGTTAGATGAGCAGTTCTTC.

This clonotype has at least ten counts. The chain recombines TRBV5-1 with TRBJ2-7; the D gene is possibly TRBD1 (6 bases). Germline loops: CDR1 SGHRS, CDR2 YFSETQ. The CDR3 length is 16 residues. Trimming shortened V by 2 bases and J by 5 bases, and 20 bases separated the two germline ends. This CDR3 is CASSLSGTRNEDEQYF. The DNA for the CDR3 is TGCGCCAGCAGCTTATCCGGGACACGGAATGAGGACGAGCAGTACTTC.

This rearrangement joins TRBV14 to TRBJ2-3, with D possibly TRBD1 on 5 matching bases. In germline, CDR1 is SGHDN, CDR2 FVKESK. This CDR3 is built from 14 residues. The ends were cut back, 3 bases at V and 1 base at J, with 8 bases in the middle. The CDR3 coding sequence is TGTGCCAGCAGCCACCAAGGGGGCACAGATACGCAGTATTTT. This gives the protein CASSHQGGTDTQYF. The variable domain in full, completed from reference TRBV14 and TRBJ2-3, reads EAGVTQFPSHSVIEKGQTVTLRCDPISGHDNLYWYRRVMGKEIKFLLHFVKESKQDESGMPNNRFLAERTGGTYSTLKVQPAELEDSGVYFCASSHQGGTDTQYFGPGTRLTVL.

This chain uses TRBV6-1 with TRBJ2-1; a possible D gene is TRBD2 (5 bases). Trimming pared 4 bases from V and 9 bases from J, leaving 19 bases between. The CDR3 consists of 15 residues. Germline CDR1 is MNHNS and CDR2 is SASEGT. The CDR3 spells CASSGRAGVPVEQFF. CDR3 DNA sequence: TGTGCCAGCAGTGGACGGGCCGGGGTTCCCGTTGAGCAGTTCTTC.

A word on this clonotype: A read error is likely, as this CDR3 ends without the conserved phenylalanine or tryptophan. V usage is TRBV7-6 and J usage is TRBJ2-1; D possibly corresponds to TRBD1 (7 bases). Between the trimmed V and J ends, which lost 5 bases and 3 bases, there was a span of 17 bases. The CDR3 has 16 residues. Per germline, CDR1 SGHVS and CDR2 FNYEAQ. DNA for the CDR3: TGTGCCAGCAGCGCGGGACAGTCTTTTGTCTACAATGAGCAGTTCTAC. This gives the protein CASSAGQSFVYNEQFY.

V is TRBV5-4 and J is TRBJ1-2, with D unresolved. Germline assignment: CDR1 SGHNT and CDR2 YYREEE (reference sequence). The CDR3 runs to 12 residues. Between the trimmed V and J ends, which lost 0 bases and 6 bases, there was a span of 6 bases. CDR3 amino acids: CASSLESDGYTF. The CDR3, as DNA: TGTGCCAGCAGCTTGGAGTCGGATGGCTACACCTTC.

This clonotype was seen ten or more times. Here the CDR3 reads CASSAQFRGEQFF. The CDR3 DNA follows: TGTGCCAGCAGCGCCCAGTTTAGGGGTGAGCAGTTCTTC. The V and J genes are TRBV7-3 and TRBJ2-1, with TRBD1 as a possible D gene (5 bases). Germline CDR1 reads SGHTA; CDR2 reads FQGTGA. V was clipped by 5 bases and J by 9 bases, with 14 bases between them. The CDR3 has 13 residues.

There are many counts of this clonotype. The chain is built from TRBV27 and TRBJ2-7; D perhaps matches TRBD1 (7 bases). CDR1 and CDR2 (germline): MNHEY, SMNVEV (reference sequence). The CDR3 consists of 15 residues. V was cut by 2 bases and J by 2 bases, with 13 bases left in between. This CDR3 is CASSLQGGFTYEQYF. The DNA of the CDR3 is TGTGCCAGCAGTTTACAGGGGGGATTCACCTACGAGCAGTACTTC.

This clonotype was seen ten or more times. The chain carries TRBV5-4 and TRBJ1-1, with D uncertain. The V gene lost 2 bases and the J gene lost 2 bases, with 7 bases spanning the gap. The length of the CDR3 is 13 residues. Per germline, CDR1 SGHNT and CDR2 YYREEE (reference sequence). CDR3 DNA sequence: TGTGCCAGCAGCTTAGGGAGTAACACTGAAGCTTTCTTT. Its translation is CASSLGSNTEAFF.

The chain employs TRBV19 and TRBJ1-6; D gene unclear. Per the germline V gene, CDR1 is LNHDA and CDR2 is SQIVND (reference sequence). V lost 6 bases to trimming and J lost 6 bases, with 18 bases between them. The CDR3 loop spans 16 amino acids. Here the CDR3 reads CASRFALLPGNSPLHF. CDR3 nucleotides: TGTGCCAGTAGGTTCGCGCTCCTGCCGGGTAATTCACCCCTCCACTTT.

This chain links TRBV19 with TRBJ2-7; TRBD1 matches at 10 bases. V lost 5 bases and J lost 3; bases outside the gene matches: 10. The V gene's germline CDR1 is LNHDA and CDR2 SQIVND (reference sequence). This CDR3 has 16 residues. The CDR3 is CASSPEFRTGGYEQYF. CDR3 bases: TGTGCCAGTAGTCCAGAGTTCAGGACAGGGGGCTACGAGCAGTACTTC.

This clonotype was found many times. The chain carries TRBV7-3 and TRBJ1-6; D uncertain. The CDR3 has 14 residues. Per germline, CDR1 SGHTA and CDR2 FQGTGA. The V gene lost 5 bases and the J gene lost 7 bases, with 12 bases spanning the gap. This chain's CDR3 is CASSAGINNSPLHF. In nucleotides, the CDR3 is TGTGCCAGCAGCGCCGGGATAAACAATTCACCCCTCCACTTT.

The V and J genes are TRBV20-1 and TRBJ1-2; tentatively, D is TRBD1 (5 bases). Germline V gene lookup returns CDR1 DFQATT and CDR2 SNEGSKA (reference sequence). Between the trimmed V and J ends, which lost 5 bases and 1 base, there was a span of 17 bases. The CDR3 totals 15 residues. The CDR3 bases are TGCAGTGCTCCGGGGACTATCGGCAGTAACTATGGCTACACCTTC. Translating it yields CSAPGTIGSNYGYTF.

This clonotype occurred many times. V usage is TRBV7-6 and J usage is TRBJ2-6; 8 positions match TRBD2. The CDR3 spans 17 residues. From germline, CDR1 is SGHVS and CDR2 FNYEAQ. The V and J ends lost 5 bases and 2 bases, in that order; junction bases with no gene match: 8. In nucleotides, the CDR3 is TGTGCCAGCAGCCATTCTCGGCGGGGGGCTGGGGCCAACGTCCTGACTTTC. This gives the protein CASSHSRRGAGANVLTF.